Listed below are T cell receptor beta chains from one sample, sequenced in a study of somatic mutations in cytotoxic T cells in rheumatoid arthritis. Sequencing was performed with immunoSEQ multiplex PCR; in TCRdb, only in-frame clones are kept and a portion is missing. The sample shows 9,500 to 15,000 clones, around 83% of them seen only once. Material for sequencing was CD8+ T cells sorted from blood. These receptors originate from an older woman in good health. Both conserved end residues are trimmed from each CDR3.

TRBJ1-2 | TRBV15 | ATSAGNNGYT
TRBJ1-5 | TRBV9 | ASSVGGQSNQPQH
TRBJ1-4 | TRBV28 | ATIGGVLNEKLF
TRBJ1-6 | TRBV2 | ASKSTGPHGSPLH
TRBJ1-6 | TRBV23-1 | ASSQWTGNSPLH
TRBJ2-3 | TRBV28 | ASSPYAYSGGDTQY
TRBJ2-1 | TRBV27 | ASSLDGTGFYEQF
TRBJ1-4 | TRBV28 | ASSPTGANEKLF
TRBJ1-1 | TRBV28 | ASSLGGNTEAF
TRBJ2-2 | TRBV6-5 | ATASRGTGELF
TRBJ2-3 | TRBV7-9 | ASSQEGGDTQY
TRBJ2-5 | TRBV6-5 | ASSYDRETQY
TRBJ1-6 | TRBV7-9 | ASSLGQAASPLH
TRBJ1-6 | TRBV18 | ASSPDGGTGSPLH
TRBJ1-2 | TRBV11-2 | ASSLGQGKIQGYT
TRBJ2-1 | TRBV5-1 | ASSLRGRDGFYNEQF
TRBJ2-7 | TRBV28 | ASSESGLPGPGGLSYEQY
TRBJ2-7 | TRBV5-8 | ASRQPGRYEQY
TRBJ2-1 | TRBV7-9 | ASSLDEQF
TRBJ1-4 | TRBV18 | ASSPTGVWYEKLF
TRBJ1-4 | TRBV5-1 | ASRGQGAPNEKLF
TRBJ1-6 | TRBV5-8 | ASSLGRSSPLH
TRBJ1-3 | TRBV7-9 | ASNLLGGGNTIY
TRBJ2-3 | TRBV5-4 | ASSPEGRGTDTQY
TRBJ1-3 | TRBV6-1 | ASSGDTFWTSGNTIY
TRBJ2-2 | TRBV11-3 | ASSSGQGNTGELF
TRBJ2-1 | TRBV13 | ASRPPGHSYNEQF
TRBJ2-7 | TRBV6-5 | ASSPTGGSWNEQY
TRBJ1-2 | TRBV5-8 | ASSFQGSGYGYT
TRBJ1-4 | TRBV13 | ASSEQGSNEKLF
TRBJ2-3 | TRBV9 | ASSVGDREIDTQY
TRBJ2-1 | TRBV2 | ASSEWGTSGNEQF
TRBJ1-2 | TRBV30 | AWRPGYLIYGYT
TRBJ2-3 | TRBV29-1 | SVDGEPLPSTDTQY
TRBJ2-2 | TRBV5-1 | ASSPTGLAGAPTGELF
TRBJ1-4 | TRBV11-2 | ASSPDFEKLF
TRBJ2-5 | TRBV4-2 | ASSQVLGVGQQKETQY
TRBJ2-5 | TRBV2 | ASRPRLAGGQETQY
TRBJ1-3 | TRBV7-8 | ASSQTGGGNTIY
TRBJ2-5 | TRBV15 | ATSRAGRGGQETQY
TRBJ2-3 | TRBV4-1 | ASSQDFGQSTDTQY
TRBJ2-2 | TRBV10-1 | ASIGSGHTGELF
TRBJ2-1 | TRBV5-8 | ASSLSTGTVYNEQF
TRBJ1-2 | TRBV6-5 | ASSYSIAEYGYT
TRBJ2-2 | TRBV7-9 | ASSLKWSGAPGELF
TRBJ2-2 | TRBV7-3 | ASSLDRNTGELF
TRBJ1-1 | TRBV6-5 | ASRGALYTEAF
TRBJ1-1 | TRBV7-8 | ASSFPGRQTVEAF
TRBJ1-3 | TRBV11-2 | ATTDRLVGNTIY
TRBJ2-7 | TRBV6-1 | ASSEDRGNEQY
TRBJ2-6 | TRBV7-6 | ASSPTRSGANVLT